What follows are 4 T cell receptor beta chains derived from one specimen sequenced in a study of cytomegalovirus exposure and HLA in healthy donors. The PCR made use of 60 Vbeta and 13 Jbeta primers. The table came from immunoSEQ multiplex PCR; TCRdb's copy has only in-frame clones and leaves some out. This sample yields around 140,000 clones, of which around 84% are seen a single time; 2% to 2.5% belongs to the top ten. The sequencing sample was made of PBMCs. The receptors here all came from a man aged 50-59 years in good health and CMV-seronegative.

The chain employs TRBV5-4 and TRBJ1-2; a weak D match, TRBD1 (5 bases). V lost 5 bases to trimming and J lost 4 bases, with 18 bases between them. CDR3 length equals 15 residues. Germline CDR1 reads SGHNT; CDR2 reads YYREEE (reference sequence). CDR3 loop: CASRPGTATFYGYTF. For the CDR3, the DNA is TGTGCCAGCAGACCTGGGACTGCTACTTTCTATGGCTACACCTTC.

The count of this clone is one. CDR3 region: CASSSQKTDYGYTF. In DNA, the CDR3 is TGTGCCAGCAGTTCCCAAAAGACAGACTATGGCTACACCTTC. The V and J genes are TRBV28 and TRBJ1-2; D possibly corresponds to TRBD1 (5 bases). The V and J ends lost 4 bases and 3 bases respectively, with 12 bases between them. The CDR3 consists of 14 residues. Germline V gene lookup returns CDR1 MDHEN and CDR2 SYDVKM.

The chain couples TRBV30 to TRBJ1-4; D is unresolved. This CDR3 has 15 amino acids. Germline CDR1 is GTSNPN and CDR2 is SVGIG (reference sequence). Trimming removed 2 bases at V and 0 bases at J, with 10 bases between. Here the CDR3 DNA reads TGTGCCTGGAGTCCCAACACAGCAACTAATGAAAAACTGTTTTTT. Amino acids: CAWSPNTATNEKLFF. Complete variable domain (other parts from reference TRBV30 and TRBJ1-4): SQTIHQWPATLVQPVGSPLSLECTVEGTSNPNLYWYRQAAGRGLQLLFYSVGIGQISSEVPQNLSASRPQDRQFILSSKKLLLSDSGFYLCAWSPNTATNEKLFFGSGTQLSVL.

V and J are TRBV5-1 and TRBJ2-5; D might be TRBD2 (5 bases). CDR1 and CDR2 from the germline V gene are SGHRS and YFSETQ. This CDR3 is built from 13 residues. V lost 7 bases to trimming and J lost 4 bases, with 14 bases between them. This CDR3 reads CASAKTEGETQYF. The DNA of the CDR3 is TGCGCCAGCGCAAAGACCGAGGGAGAGACCCAGTACTTC.